This T cell receptor (beta chain) was identified during a study of cytomegalovirus exposure and HLA in healthy donors. 13 Jbeta primers and 60 Vbeta primers were used for the PCR. TCRdb keeps only in-frame clones here, not all; method: immunoSEQ multiplex PCR. Altogether 150,000 to 200,000 clones are present, approximately 70% being singletons, with the ten largest covering around 1.9%. CDR1 and CDR2 from the germline V gene are SGHNT and YENEEA. There are 16 residues in the CDR3. V lost 5 bases to trimming and J lost 9 bases; unmatched junction nucleotides: 9. At collection, donors were nominally healthy, but unrecorded immune exposures were probable.

Sample: PBMCs. The TCR comes from a woman aged 25 to 39 in good health and CMV-seronegative. The chain employs TRBV11-3 and TRBJ2-1; 14 positions match TRBD2. The CDR3 nucleotides are TGTGCCAGCAGCGTCACCGGGACTAGCGGGAGAAGTGAGCAGTTCTTC. Translated, it gives CASSVTGTSGRSEQFF.